The 26 T cell receptor beta chains in this list originate from one sample, sequenced in a study of CD4 T cell repertoires in COVID-19. Their recognized antigens are unknown. Some clones are missing from TCRdb's copy, which holds only in-frame ones; the method was immunoSEQ multiplex PCR. The sample has about 650 clones, approximately 23% seen once. Recombinant SARS-CoV-2 spike or nucleoprotein, presented by autologous monocytes, stimulated the CFSE-labeled cells. Sequenced material: central memory CD4+ T cells, cultured in vitro, taken after recovery from COVID-19. The receptors were gathered from a human donor who had COVID-19.

CDR3 residues: CATSDSGEANYGYTF. DNA of the CDR3: TGTGCCACCAGTGATTCAGGGGAAGCTAACTATGGCTACACCTTC. The gene calls are TRBV24-1 and TRBJ1-2; TRBD1 is a possible D gene (6 bases). Germline loops: CDR1 KGHDR, CDR2 SFDVKD. Trimming left V 2 bases short and J 0 bases short, with 9 bases between. CDR3 length: 15 amino acids.

This clone is large within its sample. This chain uses TRBV7-2 with TRBJ1-6, with TRBD1 identical over 8 bases. From germline, CDR1 is SGHTA and CDR2 FQGNSA. The CDR3 length is 16 residues. V trimming: 1 base; J trimming: 6 bases; junction bases outside the gene matches: 5. The chain's CDR3 is CASSLGQGWGNSPLHF. The CDR3 DNA follows: TGTGCCAGCAGCTTAGGACAGGGGTGGGGTAATTCACCCCTCCACTTT.

This clone ranks as large. This specimen includes other DNA sequences encoding the same CDR3. The chain carries TRBV19 and TRBJ1-5; 10 nucleotides align to TRBD1. CDR1 is LNHDA, CDR2 SQIVND, per germline (reference sequence). The length of the CDR3 is 14 residues. The V segment lost 10 bases and the J segment 2 bases; nucleotides outside the gene matches: 5. The CDR3 nucleotides are TGTGCCACTTCCGGGACAGGGGGCAATCAGCCCCAGCATTTT. It is translated as CATSGTGGNQPQHF.

In this sample, this clone turned up once. This chain links TRBV7-2 with TRBJ2-1; D gene ambiguous. V was clipped by 3 bases and J by 0 bases, with 6 bases between them. The CDR3 is 14 amino acids. CDR1 and CDR2 from the germline V gene are SGHTA and FQGNSA. CDR3 DNA sequence: TGTGCCAGCAGCTTTTCCAGCTCCTACAATGAGCAGTTCTTC. The encoded protein is CASSFSSSYNEQFF.

In its sample, this clone ranks as medium-sized (0.01 to 0.1%). This sequence joins TRBV3-1 (or the pseudogene TRBV3-2) and TRBJ2-5, with D possibly being TRBD1 (5 bases). The V gene lost 3 bases and the J gene lost 1 base, with 6 bases spanning the gap. The CDR3 length is 13 residues. Germline V gene data show CDR1 as LGHDT and CDR2 as YNNKEL (reference sequence). The CDR3 sequence: CASSQGLQETQYF. CDR3 nucleotides: TGTGCCAGCAGCCAGGGGCTCCAAGAGACCCAGTACTTC.

This clone is deemed large. This rearrangement joins TRBV3-1 (or the pseudogene TRBV3-2) to TRBJ1-4; D is ambiguous. The CDR3 is 12 amino acids. Germline CDR1 and CDR2: LGHDT and YNNKEL (reference sequence). Trimming pared 6 bases from V and 7 bases from J, leaving 9 bases between. CDR3 sequence reads: CASSPEREKLFF. The CDR3 nucleotides are TGTGCCAGCAGTCCTGAGCGTGAAAAACTGTTTTTT.

The chain couples TRBV19 to TRBJ1-1, with 12 bases matching TRBD1. CDR3 length: 15 amino acids. Germline V gene data show CDR1 as LNHDA and CDR2 as SQIVND (reference sequence). V trimming: 4 bases; J trimming: 1 base; junction bases outside the gene matches: 1. CDR3 protein: CASSTGQGANTEAFF. DNA of the CDR3: TGTGCCAGTAGTACGGGACAGGGGGCGAACACTGAAGCTTTCTTT. Full variable domain (missing parts from reference TRBV19 and TRBJ1-1): DGGITQSPKYLFRKEGQNVTLSCEQNLNHDAMYWYRQDPGQGLRLIYYSQIVNDFQKGDIAEGYSVSREKKESFPLTVTSAQKNPTAFYLCASSTGQGANTEAFFGQGTRLTVV.

This clone is categorized as medium-sized. The chain has TRBV7-2 and TRBJ2-5; 7 nucleotides line up with TRBD2. Looked up from germline, CDR1 is SGHTA and CDR2 is FQGNSA. The trim removed 5 bases at V and 5 bases at J, leaving 17 bases unmatched. This CDR3 region has 17 residues. The CDR3 spells CASSLLGAGVSWETQYF. CDR3 bases: TGTGCCAGCAGCCTATTAGGGGCGGGGGTTTCTTGGGAGACCCAGTACTTC. Full variable domain (outside the CDR3, taken from reference TRBV7-2 and TRBJ2-5): GAGVSQSPSNKVTEKGKDVELRCDPISGHTALYWYRQSLGQGLEFLIYFQGNSAPDKSGLPSDRFSAERTGGSVSTLTIQRTQQEDSAVYLCASSLLGAGVSWETQYFGPGTRLLVL.

The chain joins TRBV29-1 to TRBJ1-2; a weak D match, TRBD1 (5 bases). V was trimmed by 2 bases and J by 6 bases, leaving 16 bases between them. Germline assignment: CDR1 SQVTM and CDR2 ANQGSEA. The CDR3 is 14 amino acids. In DNA form, the CDR3 reads TGCAGCGTTGAACCTCGAGAAAGACAGAATGGCTACACCTTC. It encodes CSVEPRERQNGYTF.

The rearrangement uses TRBV11-2 and TRBJ1-4; D remains unclear. Germline CDR1 SGHAT, CDR2 FQNNGV. Trimming shortened V by 2 bases and J by 5 bases, and 6 bases separated the two germline ends. This CDR3 is 13 amino acids long. The CDR3, as DNA: TGTGCCAGCAGCTTATCGGGCAATGAAAAACTGTTTTTT. Translation: CASSLSGNEKLFF.

This clone was observed a handful of times. The same CDR3 arises from other DNA sequences in this sample as well. J is TRBJ1-5 and V is TRBV19; 8 bases are a match to TRBD1. Germline CDR1 LNHDA, CDR2 SQIVND (reference sequence). The CDR3 consists of 14 residues. The trim removed 7 bases at V and 4 bases at J, leaving 6 bases unmatched. As DNA, the CDR3 is TGTGCCAGTACGGGAACAGGGGGTAATCAGCCCCAGCATTTT. This encodes CASTGTGGNQPQHF.

This clone is termed large. The chain uses TRBV19 and TRBJ2-5; TRBD2 agrees at 8 bases. The ends lost 8 bases at V and 4 bases at J; junction bases unmatched: 12. Germline loops: CDR1 LNHDA, CDR2 SQIVND (reference sequence). The CDR3 extends over 15 amino acids. The CDR3 protein is CASQTTGTSLETQYF. The CDR3 nucleotides are TGTGCCAGTCAAACCACCGGGACTAGTTTAGAGACCCAGTACTTC.

In its sample, this clone is large. The V gene is TRBV6-2 or TRBV6-3, the J gene TRBJ1-2; 8 positions match TRBD1. The germline V gene encodes CDR1 MNHEY and CDR2 SVGEGT. The CDR3 runs 16 residues. J was trimmed by 5 bases and V by 2 bases; bases with no gene match: 10. The CDR3 spells CASSYTTGTGFYGYTF. The CDR3 bases are TGTGCCAGCAGTTACACGACCGGGACAGGATTTTATGGCTACACCTTC.

This clone was counted only a few times. The genes are TRBV19 and TRBJ1-2, with 11 bases that match TRBD1. CDR3 size: 15 residues. Looked up from germline, CDR1 is LNHDA and CDR2 is SQIVND (reference sequence). V was pared by 5 bases and J by 7 bases, with 9 bases of the junction left unmatched. The CDR3: CASSLRDRGFPGYTF. CDR3 nucleotide sequence: TGTGCCAGTAGTCTCCGGGACAGGGGGTTTCCTGGCTACACCTTC. The full variable domain, with the rest looked up from reference TRBV19 and TRBJ1-2, is DGGITQSPKYLFRKEGQNVTLSCEQNLNHDAMYWYRQDPGQGLRLIYYSQIVNDFQKGDIAEGYSVSREKKESFPLTVTSAQKNPTAFYLCASSLRDRGFPGYTFGSGTRLTVV.

In this sample, this clone is medium-sized. V usage is TRBV4-3 and J usage is TRBJ2-3; 13 bases are a match to TRBD2. The length of the CDR3 is 17 residues. CDR1 LGHNA and CDR2 YSLEER come from the germline V gene. The trim removed 3 bases at V and 4 bases at J, leaving 7 bases unmatched. In nucleotides, the CDR3 is TGCGCCAGCAGCCAGGCAATACTAGCGGGGGGGTCAGATACGCAGTATTTT. It is translated as CASSQAILAGGSDTQYF.

This clone has just a few counts. V gene TRBV5-6 combines with J gene TRBJ1-1; D call uncertain. Per the germline V gene, CDR1 is SGHDT and CDR2 is YYEEEE. V was cut by 0 bases and J by 11 bases, with 11 bases left in between. The CDR3 has 12 residues. The CDR3 DNA follows: TGTGCCAGCAGCTTGGTTGGGTCAGAGGCTTTCTTT. It translates to CASSLVGSEAFF.

The CDR3 sequence is CASSPWASEAFF. CDR3 nucleotides: TGTGCCAGCAGCCCATGGGCGTCGGAAGCTTTCTTT. This chain joins TRBV11-1 and TRBJ1-1; D is unresolved. Germline V gene data show CDR1 as SGHAT and CDR2 as FQDESV (reference sequence). The CDR3 is made up of 12 amino acids. V was pared by 5 bases and J by 8 bases, with 12 bases between.

By share of the sample, this clone is medium-sized. The chain couples TRBV7-9 to TRBJ1-2, with 12 bases identical to TRBD1. The V and J ends lost 5 bases and 3 bases, in that order; junction bases with no gene match: 10. CDR1 SEHNR and CDR2 FQNEAQ come from the germline V gene (reference sequence). The CDR3 loop spans 17 amino acids. The CDR3 bases are TGTGCCAGCAGCCACGGGACAGGGGGCGTCGCTGACTATGGCTACACCTTC. Amino acids: CASSHGTGGVADYGYTF.

This clone has more than one count but fewer than ten. Other DNA sequences in this specimen translate into the identical CDR3. The chain recombines TRBV19 with TRBJ1-5; perhaps TRBD1 as D (5 bases). The V gene's germline CDR1 is LNHDA and CDR2 SQIVND (reference sequence). Trimming removed 2 bases from V and 4 bases from J, with 9 bases in between. The CDR3 is 14 amino acids. This CDR3 reads CASSITGANQPQHF. As DNA, the CDR3 is TGTGCCAGTAGTATAACCGGGGCAAATCAGCCCCAGCATTTT.

By frequency in the sample, this clone is large. The chain links TRBV29-1 to TRBJ2-1; 8 bases match TRBD2. Germline V gives CDR1 SQVTM, CDR2 ANQGSEA. V lost 4 bases to trimming and J lost 8 bases; unmatched junction nucleotides: 10. This CDR3 is built from 14 residues. Written as DNA, the CDR3 is TGCAGCGTTGTTGAGCGGGAGAGACCCCATGAGCAGTTCTTC. Translating it yields CSVVERERPHEQFF.

The chain links TRBV6-1 to TRBJ2-7, with D perhaps matching TRBD1 (5 bases). The germline V gene has CDR1 MNHNS and CDR2 SASEGT. Trimming pared 3 bases from V and 5 bases from J, leaving 14 bases between. The CDR3 extends over 14 amino acids. The CDR3 coding sequence is TGTGCCAGCAGTGATCGCCAGGGTGGAAACGAGCAGTACTTC. Translation: CASSDRQGGNEQYF.

By sample fraction, this clone is large. The chain combines TRBV19 with TRBJ1-4, with D unresolved. The CDR3 has 14 amino acids. With 0 bases removed from V and 8 bases from J, the gap between germline ends came to 10 bases. Germline CDR1 and CDR2: LNHDA and SQIVND (reference sequence). CDR3 in DNA: TGTGCCAGTAGTATAGAGGGTATGGGGGAAAAACTGTTTTTT. It yields the protein CASSIEGMGEKLFF.

Sample share makes this clone large. J is TRBJ2-3 and V is TRBV3-1 (or the pseudogene TRBV3-2), with D tentatively TRBD2 (6 bases). Germline V gene data show CDR1 as LGHDT and CDR2 as YNNKEL (reference sequence). V lost 0 bases, J lost 0 bases, and 16 bases lay in between. The CDR3 runs 18 residues. The CDR3 reads CASSQDFWGLSSTDTQYF. CDR3 bases: TGTGCCAGCAGCCAAGATTTCTGGGGACTTTCTAGCACAGATACGCAGTATTTT.

CDR3 bases: TGTGCCACCAGCAGAGGGGGGGGGACAGTAAATAGCAATCAGCCCCAGCATTTT. Amino acid sequence: CATSRGGGTVNSNQPQHF. The chain carries TRBV15 and TRBJ1-5; 7 bases agree with TRBD1. CDR3 size: 18 residues. Germline V gene lookup returns CDR1 LNHNV and CDR2 YYDKDF (reference sequence). With 1 base clipped from V and 0 bases from J, the junction kept 9 bases outside the gene matches.

The chain carries TRBV7-2 and TRBJ2-1; 11 nucleotides match TRBD2. Trimming at V came to 0 bases and at J to 15 bases, leaving 13 bases not matched to a gene. The germline V gene encodes CDR1 SGHTA and CDR2 FQGNSA. CDR3 length equals 16 residues. The DNA of the CDR3 is TGTGCCAGCAGCTTAGCGGGGGGACTAGCGGCCTCAGGATCGTTCTTC. This encodes CASSLAGGLAASGSFF. Full variable domain (outside the CDR3, taken from reference TRBV7-2 and TRBJ2-1): GAGVSQSPSNKVTEKGKDVELRCDPISGHTALYWYRQSLGQGLEFLIYFQGNSAPDKSGLPSDRFSAERTGGSVSTLTIQRTQQEDSAVYLCASSLAGGLAASGSFFGPGTRLTVL.

By share of the sample, this clone is medium-sized. V usage is TRBV7-9 and J usage is TRBJ1-2; 8 bases agree with TRBD1. With V trimmed by 2 bases and J by 6 bases, 5 bases remained unmatched. The germline CDR1 and CDR2 sequences are SEHNR and FQNEAQ (reference sequence). This CDR3 region has 14 residues. This CDR3 is CASSLQGAEDGYTF. The CDR3 DNA reads as TGTGCCAGCAGCTTACAGGGGGCTGAGGATGGCTACACCTTC. The whole variable domain, filled in from reference TRBV7-9 and TRBJ1-2, reads DTGVSQNPRHKITKRGQNVTFRCDPISEHNRLYWYRQTLGQGPEFLTYFQNEAQLEKSRLLSDRFSAERPKGSFSTLEIQRTEQGDSAMYLCASSLQGAEDGYTFGSGTRLTVV.